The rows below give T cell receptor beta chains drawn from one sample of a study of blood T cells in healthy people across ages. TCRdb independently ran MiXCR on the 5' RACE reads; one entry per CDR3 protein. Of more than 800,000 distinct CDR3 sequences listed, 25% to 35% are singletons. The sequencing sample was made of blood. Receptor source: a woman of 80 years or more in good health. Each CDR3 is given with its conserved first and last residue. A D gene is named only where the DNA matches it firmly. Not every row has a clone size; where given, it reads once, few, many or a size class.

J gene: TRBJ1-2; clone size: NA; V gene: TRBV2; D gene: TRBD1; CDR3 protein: CASSEGVGTVVYGYTF; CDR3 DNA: TGTGCCAGCAGTGAAGGTGTCGGGACAGTTGTTTATGGCTACACCTTC
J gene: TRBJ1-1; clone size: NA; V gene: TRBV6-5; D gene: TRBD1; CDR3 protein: CASSRSVDRANTEAFF; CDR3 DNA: TGTGCCAGCAGTCGCAGTGTCGACAGGGCGAACACTGAAGCTTTCTTT
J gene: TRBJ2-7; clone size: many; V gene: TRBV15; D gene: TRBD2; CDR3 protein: CATSKNPGGQQYF; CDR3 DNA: TGTGCCACCAGCAAAAATCCGGGGGGTCAGCAGTACTTC
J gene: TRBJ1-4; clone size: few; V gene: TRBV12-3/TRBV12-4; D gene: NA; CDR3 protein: CASSSHREKGEKLFF; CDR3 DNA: TGTGCCAGCAGTTCACACAGGGAGAAAGGAGAAAAACTGTTTTTT
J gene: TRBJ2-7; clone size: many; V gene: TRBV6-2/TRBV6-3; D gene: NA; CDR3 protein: CASNSRRGSYEQYF; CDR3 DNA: TGTGCCAGCAACAGCCGGAGGGGCTCCTACGAGCAGTACTTC
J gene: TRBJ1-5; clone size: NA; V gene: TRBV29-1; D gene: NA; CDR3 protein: CSVRETSNQPQHF; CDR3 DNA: TGCAGCGTTAGGGAAACTAGCAATCAGCCCCAGCATTTT
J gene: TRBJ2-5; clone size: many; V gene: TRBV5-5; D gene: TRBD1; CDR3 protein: CASSWGTATQQTQYF; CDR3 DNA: TGTGCCAGCAGCTGGGGGACAGCTACCCAACAGACCCAGTACTTC
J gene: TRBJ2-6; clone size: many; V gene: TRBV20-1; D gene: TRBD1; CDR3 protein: CSARSQTGNTYSGANVLTF; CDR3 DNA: TGCAGTGCTAGATCCCAGACAGGGAACACCTACTCTGGGGCCAACGTCCTGACTTTC
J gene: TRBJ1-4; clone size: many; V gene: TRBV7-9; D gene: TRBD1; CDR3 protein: CASSLVAHRDSATNEKLFF; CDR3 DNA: TGTGCCAGCAGCTTAGTGGCACACCGGGACAGTGCAACTAATGAAAAACTGTTTTTT
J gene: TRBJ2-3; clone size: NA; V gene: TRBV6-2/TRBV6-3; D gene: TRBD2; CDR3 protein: CASSYGARGERNTQYF; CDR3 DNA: TGTGCCAGCAGTTACGGTGCGCGGGGGGAACGAAATACGCAGTATTTT
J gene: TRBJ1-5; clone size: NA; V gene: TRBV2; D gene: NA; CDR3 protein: CASSASGRVQPQHF; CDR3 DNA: TGTGCCAGCAGTGCATCGGGCAGGGTTCAGCCCCAGCATTTT
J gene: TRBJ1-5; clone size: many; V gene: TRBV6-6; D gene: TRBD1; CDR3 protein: CASSGGQALYSNQPQHF; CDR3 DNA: TGTGCCAGCAGCGGGGGACAGGCCCTCTATAGCAATCAGCCCCAGCATTTT
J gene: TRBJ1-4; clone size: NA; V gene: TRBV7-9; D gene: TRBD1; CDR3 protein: CASSLAGQKAFKEKLFF; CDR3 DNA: TGTGCCAGCAGCTTAGCGGGACAGAAAGCCTTTAAAGAAAAACTGTTTTTT
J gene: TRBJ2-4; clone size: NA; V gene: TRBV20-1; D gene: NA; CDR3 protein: CSARRGLQSKNIQYF; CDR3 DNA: TGCAGTGCTAGACGGGGGCTTCAGTCCAAAAACATTCAGTACTTC
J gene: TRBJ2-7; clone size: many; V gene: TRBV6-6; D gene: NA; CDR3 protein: CASTPAGAGSWYF; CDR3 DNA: TGTGCCAGCACCCCAGCCGGGGCAGGATCATGGTACTTC
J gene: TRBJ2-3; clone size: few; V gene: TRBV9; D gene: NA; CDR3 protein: CASSVDLRDTQYF; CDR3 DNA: TGTGCCAGCAGCGTAGACTTGAGGGATACGCAGTATTTT
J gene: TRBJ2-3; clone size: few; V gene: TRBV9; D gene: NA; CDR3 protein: CASSAKSRLATDTQYF; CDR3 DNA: TGTGCCAGCAGCGCCAAGAGTAGACTCGCGACAGATACGCAGTATTTT
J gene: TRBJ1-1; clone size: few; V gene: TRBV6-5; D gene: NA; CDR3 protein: CASTQGNTEAFF; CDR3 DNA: TGTGCCAGCACTCAGGGGAACACTGAAGCTTTCTTT